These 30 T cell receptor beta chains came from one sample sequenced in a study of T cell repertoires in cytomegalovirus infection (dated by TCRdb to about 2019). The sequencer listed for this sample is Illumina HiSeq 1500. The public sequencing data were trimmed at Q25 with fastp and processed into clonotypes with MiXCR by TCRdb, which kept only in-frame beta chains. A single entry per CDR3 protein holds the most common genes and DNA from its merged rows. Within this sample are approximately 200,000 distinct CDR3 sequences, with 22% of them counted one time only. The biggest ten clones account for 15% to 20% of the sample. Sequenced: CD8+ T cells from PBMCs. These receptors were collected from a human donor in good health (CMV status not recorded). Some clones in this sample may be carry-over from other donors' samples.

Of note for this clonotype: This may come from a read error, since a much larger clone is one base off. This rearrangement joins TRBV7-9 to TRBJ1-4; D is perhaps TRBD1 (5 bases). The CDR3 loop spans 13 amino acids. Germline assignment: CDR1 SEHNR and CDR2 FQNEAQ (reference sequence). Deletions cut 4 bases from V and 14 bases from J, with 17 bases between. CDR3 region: CASSSAPGASLFF. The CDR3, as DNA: TGTGCCAGCAGCTCAGCCCCCGGGGCCTCTCTGTTTTTT.

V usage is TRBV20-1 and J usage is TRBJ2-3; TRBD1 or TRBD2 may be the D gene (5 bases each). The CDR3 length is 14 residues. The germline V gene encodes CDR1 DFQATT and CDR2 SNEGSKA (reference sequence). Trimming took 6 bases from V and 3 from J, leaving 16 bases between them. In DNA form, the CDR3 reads TGCAGTGCCGACGTACGGGGCGGTACAGATACGCAGTATTTT. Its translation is CSADVRGGTDTQYF.

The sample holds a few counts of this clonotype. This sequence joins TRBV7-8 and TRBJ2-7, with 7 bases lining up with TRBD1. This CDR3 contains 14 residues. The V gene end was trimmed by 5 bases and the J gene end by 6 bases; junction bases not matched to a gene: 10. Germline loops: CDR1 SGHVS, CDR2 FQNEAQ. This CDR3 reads CASSHWDSNIEQYF. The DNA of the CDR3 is TGTGCCAGCAGCCATTGGGACAGTAATATCGAGCAGTACTTC.

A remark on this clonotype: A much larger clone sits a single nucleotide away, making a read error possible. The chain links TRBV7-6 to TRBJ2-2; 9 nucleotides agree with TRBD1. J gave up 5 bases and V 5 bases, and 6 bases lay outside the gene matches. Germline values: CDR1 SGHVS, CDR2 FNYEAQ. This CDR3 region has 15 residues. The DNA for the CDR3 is TGTGCCAGCAGCAAGACGACAGGGGGGACCGGGGAGCTGTTTTTT. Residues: CASSKTTGGTGELFF.

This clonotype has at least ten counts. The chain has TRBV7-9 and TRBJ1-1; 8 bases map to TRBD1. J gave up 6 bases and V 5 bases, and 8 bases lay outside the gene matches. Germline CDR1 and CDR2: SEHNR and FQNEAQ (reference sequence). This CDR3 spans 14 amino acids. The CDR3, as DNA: TGTGCCAGCAGCCCCGGACAGGGACAGGCTGAAGCTTTCTTT. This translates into CASSPGQGQAEAFF.

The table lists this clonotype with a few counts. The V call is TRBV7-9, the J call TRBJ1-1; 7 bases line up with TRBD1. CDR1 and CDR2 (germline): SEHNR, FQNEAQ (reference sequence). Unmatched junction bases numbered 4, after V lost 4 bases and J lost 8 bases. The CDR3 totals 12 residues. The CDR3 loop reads CASSSPGGEAFF. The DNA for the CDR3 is TGTGCCAGCAGCTCCCCAGGGGGGGAAGCTTTCTTT.

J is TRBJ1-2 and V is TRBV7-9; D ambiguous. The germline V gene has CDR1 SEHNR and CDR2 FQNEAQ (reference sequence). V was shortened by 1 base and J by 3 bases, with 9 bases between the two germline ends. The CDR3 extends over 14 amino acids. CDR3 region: CASSLVSGDYGYTF. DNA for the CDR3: TGTGCCAGCAGCTTAGTTTCCGGGGACTATGGCTACACCTTC.

CDR3 residues: CSARWGASNQPQHF. The CDR3 DNA is TGCAGTGCGAGGTGGGGGGCGAGCAATCAGCCCCAGCATTTT. The V gene is TRBV20-1, the J gene TRBJ1-5; weak D call: TRBD1 (6 bases). The germline V gene has CDR1 DFQATT and CDR2 SNEGSKA (reference sequence). The V end lost 6 bases, the J end lost 1 base, and 13 bases lay between the germline ends. The length of the CDR3 is 14 residues.

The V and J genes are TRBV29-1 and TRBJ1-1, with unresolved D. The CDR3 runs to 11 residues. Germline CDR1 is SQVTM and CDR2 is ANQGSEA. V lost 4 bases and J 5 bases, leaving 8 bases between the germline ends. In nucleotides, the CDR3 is TGCAGCGTTGTGCGCGGAACTGAAGCTTTCTTT. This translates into CSVVRGTEAFF.

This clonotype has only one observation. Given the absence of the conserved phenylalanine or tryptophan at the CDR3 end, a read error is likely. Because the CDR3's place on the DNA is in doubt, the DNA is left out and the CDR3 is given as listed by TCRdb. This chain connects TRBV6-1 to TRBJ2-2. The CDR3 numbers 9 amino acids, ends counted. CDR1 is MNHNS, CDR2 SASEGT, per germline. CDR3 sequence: CASSEGHFR.

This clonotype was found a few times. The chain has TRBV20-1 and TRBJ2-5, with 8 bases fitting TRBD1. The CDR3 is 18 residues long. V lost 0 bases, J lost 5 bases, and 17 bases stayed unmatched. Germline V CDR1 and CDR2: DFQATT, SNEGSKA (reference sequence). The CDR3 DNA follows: TGCAGTGCTAGAGATCTCAATCCCCCGGACAGGGTCTGGGAGACCCAGTACTTC. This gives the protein CSARDLNPPDRVWETQYF.

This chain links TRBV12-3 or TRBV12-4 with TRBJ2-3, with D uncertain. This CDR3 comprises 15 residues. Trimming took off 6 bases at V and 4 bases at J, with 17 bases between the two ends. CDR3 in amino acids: CASRESRWVADTQYF. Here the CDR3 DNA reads TGTGCCAGCAGAGAATCCCGTTGGGTCGCAGATACGCAGTATTTT.

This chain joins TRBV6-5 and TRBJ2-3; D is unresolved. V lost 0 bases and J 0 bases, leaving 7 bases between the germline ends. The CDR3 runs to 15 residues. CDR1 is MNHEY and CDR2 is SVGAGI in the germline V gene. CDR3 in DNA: TGTGCCAGCAGTTACTCTGAGTTTAGCACAGATACGCAGTATTTT. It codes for CASSYSEFSTDTQYF.

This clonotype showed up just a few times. The CDR3 region has the DNA TGTGCCTCAGAGGGGAGCTCCTACAATGAGCAGTTCTTC. Translated: CASEGSSYNEQFF. The chain carries TRBV12-3 or TRBV12-4 and TRBJ2-1; D might be TRBD1 or TRBD2, each matching 5 bases. V gave up 11 bases and J gave up 0 bases, with 11 bases separating them. The CDR3 covers 13 residues.

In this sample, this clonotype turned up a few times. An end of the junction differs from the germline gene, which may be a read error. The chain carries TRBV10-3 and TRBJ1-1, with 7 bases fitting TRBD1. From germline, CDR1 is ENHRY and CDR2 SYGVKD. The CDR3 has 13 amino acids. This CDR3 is CAITEYRGGEAFF. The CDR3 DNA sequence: TGTGCCATCACTGAGTACAGGGGAGGTGAAGCTTTCTTT.

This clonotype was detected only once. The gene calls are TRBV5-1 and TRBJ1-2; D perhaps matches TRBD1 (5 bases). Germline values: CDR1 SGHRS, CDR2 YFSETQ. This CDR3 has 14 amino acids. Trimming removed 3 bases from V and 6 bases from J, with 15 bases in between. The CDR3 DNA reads TGCGCCAGCAGCTCTGACAGCGGAAGGAATGGCTACACCTTC. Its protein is CASSSDSGRNGYTF.

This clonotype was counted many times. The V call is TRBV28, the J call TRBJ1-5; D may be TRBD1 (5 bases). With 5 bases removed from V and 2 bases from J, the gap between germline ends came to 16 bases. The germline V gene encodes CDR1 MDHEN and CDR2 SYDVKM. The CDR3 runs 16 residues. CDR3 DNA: TGTGCCAGCAGTCCTCGACAGACCGGGGGCAATCAGCCCCAGCATTTT. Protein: CASSPRQTGGNQPQHF. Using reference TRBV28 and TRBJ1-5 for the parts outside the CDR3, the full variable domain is DVKVTQSSRYLVKRTGEKVFLECVQDMDHENMFWYRQDPGLGLRLIYFSYDVKMKEKGDIPEGYSVSREKKERFSLILESASTNQTSMYLCASSPRQTGGNQPQHFGDGTRLSIL.

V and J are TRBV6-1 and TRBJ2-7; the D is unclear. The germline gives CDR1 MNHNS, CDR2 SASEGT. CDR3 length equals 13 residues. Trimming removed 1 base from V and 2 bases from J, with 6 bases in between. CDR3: CASSEGVAYEQYF. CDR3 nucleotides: TGTGCCAGCAGTGAAGGGGTTGCCTACGAGCAGTACTTC.

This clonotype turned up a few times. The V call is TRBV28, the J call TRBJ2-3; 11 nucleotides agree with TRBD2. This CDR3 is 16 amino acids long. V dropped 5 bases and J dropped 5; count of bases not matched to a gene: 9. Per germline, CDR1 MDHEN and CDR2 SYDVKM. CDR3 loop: CASSNLAGGPGDTQYF. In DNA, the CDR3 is TGTGCCAGCAGTAACTTAGCGGGGGGGCCTGGAGATACGCAGTATTTT.

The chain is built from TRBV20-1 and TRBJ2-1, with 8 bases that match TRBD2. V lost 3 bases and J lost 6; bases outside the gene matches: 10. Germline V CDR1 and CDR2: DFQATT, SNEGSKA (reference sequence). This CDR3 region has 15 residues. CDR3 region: CSASGLARVGNEQFF. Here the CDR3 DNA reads TGCAGTGCTAGCGGACTAGCTCGGGTGGGCAATGAGCAGTTCTTC.

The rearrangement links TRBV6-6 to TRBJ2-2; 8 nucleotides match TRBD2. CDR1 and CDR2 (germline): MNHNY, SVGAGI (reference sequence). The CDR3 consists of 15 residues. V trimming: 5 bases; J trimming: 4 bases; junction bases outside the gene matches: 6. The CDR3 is CASSPRGGVTGELFF. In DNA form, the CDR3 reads TGTGCCAGCAGTCCTCGGGGGGGCGTCACCGGGGAGCTGTTTTTT.

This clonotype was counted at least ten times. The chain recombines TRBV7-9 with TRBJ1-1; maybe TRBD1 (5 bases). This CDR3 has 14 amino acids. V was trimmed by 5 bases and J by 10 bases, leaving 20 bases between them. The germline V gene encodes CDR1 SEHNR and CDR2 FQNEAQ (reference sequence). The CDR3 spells CASSRVGDRGLAFF. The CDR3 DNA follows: TGTGCCAGCAGCCGGGTCGGGGACCGGGGATTAGCTTTCTTT.

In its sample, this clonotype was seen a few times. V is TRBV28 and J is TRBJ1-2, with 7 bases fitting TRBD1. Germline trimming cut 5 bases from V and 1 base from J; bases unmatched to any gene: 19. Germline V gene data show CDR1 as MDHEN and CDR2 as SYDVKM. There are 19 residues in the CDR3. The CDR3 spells CASSQEIVTGEGSNYGYTF. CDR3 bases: TGTGCCAGCAGTCAAGAAATCGTTACAGGGGAAGGGAGTAACTATGGCTACACCTTC.

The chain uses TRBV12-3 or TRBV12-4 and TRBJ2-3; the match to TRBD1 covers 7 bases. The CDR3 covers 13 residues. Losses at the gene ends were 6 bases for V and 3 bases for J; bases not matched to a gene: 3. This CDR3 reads CASRLTGTDTQYF. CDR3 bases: TGTGCCAGCAGGTTGACAGGGACAGATACGCAGTATTTT.

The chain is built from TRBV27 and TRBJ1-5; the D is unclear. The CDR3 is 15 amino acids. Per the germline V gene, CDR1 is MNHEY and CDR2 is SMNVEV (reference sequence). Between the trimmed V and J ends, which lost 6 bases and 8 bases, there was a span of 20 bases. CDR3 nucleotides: TGTGCCAGCAGGACAATATTCGGGTCCTATGAGCCCCAGCATTTT. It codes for CASRTIFGSYEPQHF.

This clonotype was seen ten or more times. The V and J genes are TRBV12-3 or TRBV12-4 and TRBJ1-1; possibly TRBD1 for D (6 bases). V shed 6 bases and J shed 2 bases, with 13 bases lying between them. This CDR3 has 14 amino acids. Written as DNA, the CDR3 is TGTGCCAGCAGCCCCGGGACAATTAACACTGAAGCTTTCTTT. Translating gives CASSPGTINTEAFF.

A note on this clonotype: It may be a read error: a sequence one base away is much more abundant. CDR3 loop: CASSSTDLSYEQYF. CDR3 nucleotides: TGTGCCAGCAGTTCCACCGACCTCTCCTACGAGCAGTACTTC. This rearrangement joins TRBV7-2 to TRBJ2-7; D is unclear. CDR1 is SGHTA and CDR2 is FQGNSA in the germline V gene. There are 14 residues in the CDR3. Trimming cost V 6 bases and J 0 bases, with 12 bases left between them.

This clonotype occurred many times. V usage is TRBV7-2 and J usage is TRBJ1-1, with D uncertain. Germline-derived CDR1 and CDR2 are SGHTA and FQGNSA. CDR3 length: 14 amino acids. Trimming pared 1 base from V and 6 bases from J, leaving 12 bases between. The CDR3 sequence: CASSLVSDGAEAFF. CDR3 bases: TGTGCCAGCAGCTTAGTCTCCGACGGAGCTGAAGCTTTCTTT.

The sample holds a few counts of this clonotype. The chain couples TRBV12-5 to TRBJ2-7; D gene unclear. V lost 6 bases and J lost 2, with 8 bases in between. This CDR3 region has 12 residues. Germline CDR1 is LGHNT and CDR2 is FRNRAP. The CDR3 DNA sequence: TGTGCTAGTGGAAGGCAAGCCTACGAGCAGTACTTC. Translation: CASGRQAYEQYF.

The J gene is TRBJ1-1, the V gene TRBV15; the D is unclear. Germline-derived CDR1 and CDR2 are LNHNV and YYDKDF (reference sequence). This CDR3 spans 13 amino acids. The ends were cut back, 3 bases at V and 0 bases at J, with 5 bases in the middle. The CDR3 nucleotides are TGTGCCACCAGCAGTCACGTGAACACTGAAGCTTTCTTT. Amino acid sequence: CATSSHVNTEAFF.